Presented here are 17 T cell receptor beta chains from one specimen sequenced in a study of cytomegalovirus exposure and HLA in healthy donors. Libraries were prepared by immunoSEQ multiplex PCR; TCRdb keeps only in-frame clonotypes and omits some of them. The sample carries about 140,000 clones, 80% to 90% recorded once. The sample comprised PBMCs. All receptors come from a young man in good health and CMV-seronegative.

The chain combines TRBV19 with TRBJ2-7; D is perhaps TRBD2 (6 bases). V shed 9 bases and J shed 1 base, with 19 bases lying between them. Germline V gene data show CDR1 as LNHDA and CDR2 as SQIVND (reference sequence). The CDR3 sequence is 15 residues long. This CDR3 reads CASSVVGLASYEQYF. The CDR3, as DNA: TGTGCCAGCTCCGTAGTTGGGCTAGCGTCCTACGAGCAGTACTTC.

J is TRBJ1-1 and V is TRBV7-6, with D possibly matching TRBD1 (6 bases). The germline CDR1 and CDR2 sequences are SGHVS and FNYEAQ. This CDR3 has 14 amino acids. V shed 6 bases and J shed 6 bases, with 17 bases lying between them. The CDR3 bases are TGTGCCAGCAGTCAACCGTCACAGGGCTCTGAAGCTTTCTTT. Its translation: CASSQPSQGSEAFF.

The chain links TRBV5-1 to TRBJ1-1; 7 positions match TRBD1. The germline gives CDR1 SGHRS, CDR2 YFSETQ. The CDR3 runs to 16 residues. The V gene end was trimmed by 2 bases and the J gene end by 0 bases; junction bases not matched to a gene: 7. In DNA form, the CDR3 reads TGCGCCAGCAGCTTTGACAGGGTACGGATGAACACTGAAGCTTTCTTT. It encodes CASSFDRVRMNTEAFF.

The chain combines TRBV5-6 with TRBJ1-1, with D possibly TRBD1 on 5 matching bases. V dropped 6 bases and J dropped 1 base, with 16 bases sitting between them. This CDR3 has 15 amino acids. Germline CDR1 and CDR2: SGHDT and YYEEEE. The CDR3 coding sequence is TGTGCCAGCACCCTATCCGGGGGATGGAACACTGAAGCTTTCTTT. Amino acids: CASTLSGGWNTEAFF.

On this clone: A junction boundary mismatches the germline segment, possibly from a read error. This chain joins TRBV7-9 and TRBJ1-1; no reliable D call. The CDR3 is 12 amino acids. Germline-derived CDR1 and CDR2 are SEHNR and FQNEAQ (reference sequence). CDR3 protein: CASTLGRTEAFF. CDR3 sequence (DNA): TGTGCCAGCACCTTAGGCAGGACTGAAGCTTTCTTT.

The chain uses TRBV29-1 and TRBJ2-7; TRBD2 might be the D (5 bases). The CDR3 extends over 12 amino acids. The V gene lost 7 bases and the J gene lost 2 bases, with 12 bases spanning the gap. Germline V gene sequence: CDR1 SQVTM, CDR2 ANQGSEA. DNA for the CDR3: TGCAGCGGGGGAGACGGAACCTACGAGCAGTACTTC. Translating gives CSGGDGTYEQYF.

The chain joins TRBV5-5 to TRBJ1-4; D unresolved. Germline-derived CDR1 and CDR2 are SGHKS and YYEKEE (reference sequence). V was shortened by 5 bases and J by 11 bases, with 16 bases between the two germline ends. The CDR3 runs 13 residues. DNA of the CDR3: TGTGCCAGCAGTCCTTCTGACGGCGGGAAACTGTTTTTT. This codes for CASSPSDGGKLFF.

The V and J genes are TRBV5-4 and TRBJ2-7; 9 bases map to TRBD1. The CDR3 totals 15 residues. The germline V gene has CDR1 SGHNT and CDR2 YYREEE (reference sequence). Unmatched junction bases numbered 7, after V lost 4 bases and J lost 2 bases. CDR3 loop: CASSPPGQGTYEQYF. The DNA for the CDR3 is TGTGCCAGCAGCCCACCGGGACAGGGCACCTACGAGCAGTACTTC.

J is TRBJ2-1 and V is TRBV6-1; possibly TRBD2 for D (6 bases). The CDR3 totals 13 residues. Trimming removed 8 bases from V and 5 bases from J, with 13 bases in between. Per germline, CDR1 MNHNS and CDR2 SASEGT. CDR3 bases: TGTGCCAGCTTTAGCCGGGGGAACAATGAGCAGTTCTTC. It is translated as CASFSRGNNEQFF.

The chain's CDR3 is CASSTLGTSTDTQYF. CDR3 nucleotides: TGTGCCAGCAGTACCCTCGGGACATCCACAGATACGCAGTATTTT. The chain couples TRBV6-6 to TRBJ2-3; the D gene is possibly TRBD1 (6 bases). CDR3 length equals 15 residues. The V gene lost 5 bases and the J gene lost 2 bases, with 14 bases spanning the gap. From germline, CDR1 is MNHNY and CDR2 SVGAGI (reference sequence).

The chain recombines TRBV4-3 with TRBJ2-1; 14 bases fit TRBD2. V dropped 1 base and J dropped 1; count of bases not matched to a gene: 9. The germline V gene encodes CDR1 LGHNA and CDR2 YSLEER. The CDR3 loop spans 20 amino acids. Here the CDR3 reads CASSQGPRLAGGGSYNEQFF. CDR3 bases: TGCGCCAGCAGCCAAGGTCCGCGACTAGCGGGAGGGGGTTCCTACAATGAGCAGTTCTTC.

The V and J genes are TRBV10-3 and TRBJ1-1, with unresolved D. The CDR3 consists of 14 residues. CDR1 and CDR2 (germline): ENHRY, SYGVKD. Trimming cost V 6 bases and J 5 bases, with 16 bases left between them. The CDR3 here is CAIRDGRTGTEAFF. As DNA, the CDR3 is TGTGCCATCAGGGACGGACGGACGGGGACTGAAGCTTTCTTT.

The V gene is TRBV2, the J gene TRBJ1-3; D unresolved. The CDR3 consists of 12 residues. The V end was cut by 4 bases, the J end by 6 bases, with 7 bases between. CDR1 SNHLY and CDR2 FYNNEI come from the germline V gene. The CDR3 nucleotides read TGTGCCAGCAGTGGGCTCCCAAACACCATATATTTT. Protein product: CASSGLPNTIYF.

The rearrangement joins TRBV11-2 to TRBJ1-5; D may be TRBD1 (6 bases). Germline CDR1 reads SGHAT; CDR2 reads FQNNGV. CDR3 length: 15 residues. V was trimmed by 3 bases and J by 3 bases, leaving 12 bases between them. The CDR3 DNA is TGTGCCAGCAGCTTCAGCGCAGGGGTCAATCAGCCCCAGCATTTT. It encodes CASSFSAGVNQPQHF. Together with reference TRBV11-2 and TRBJ1-5, the CDR3 gives the full variable domain: EAGVAQSPRYKIIEKRQSVAFWCNPISGHATLYWYQQILGQGPKLLIQFQNNGVVDDSQLPKDRFSAERLKGVDSTLKIQPAKLEDSAVYLCASSFSAGVNQPQHFGDGTRLSIL.

The rearrangement links TRBV6-6 to TRBJ2-1, with 9 bases fitting TRBD2. The germline V gene encodes CDR1 MNHNY and CDR2 SVGAGI (reference sequence). The length of the CDR3 is 12 residues. V trimming: 7 bases; J trimming: 10 bases; junction bases outside the gene matches: 5. CDR3 coding DNA: TGTGCCAGCACCCCTCTAGCGGGGGAGCAGTTCTTC. The encoded protein is CASTPLAGEQFF.

The chain combines TRBV15 with TRBJ2-7; tentative D call: TRBD1 (6 bases). V shed 5 bases and J shed 4 bases, with 15 bases lying between them. Germline V gene sequence: CDR1 LNHNV, CDR2 YYDKDF (reference sequence). The CDR3 is made up of 14 amino acids. The CDR3 nucleotides are TGTGCCACCAGCCCACAGGGATCCCCTTACGAGCAGTACTTC. It codes for CATSPQGSPYEQYF.

This clone appeared a few times. This sequence joins TRBV10-1 and TRBJ2-7; weak D call: TRBD1 (6 bases). The CDR3 loop spans 13 amino acids. Trimming shortened V by 3 bases and J by 5 bases, and 11 bases separated the two germline ends. The germline V gene encodes CDR1 WNHNN and CDR2 SYGVQD (reference sequence). The CDR3, as DNA: TGCGCCAGCAGTGATTACAGGGTAAACGAGCAGTACTTC. As protein: CASSDYRVNEQYF.